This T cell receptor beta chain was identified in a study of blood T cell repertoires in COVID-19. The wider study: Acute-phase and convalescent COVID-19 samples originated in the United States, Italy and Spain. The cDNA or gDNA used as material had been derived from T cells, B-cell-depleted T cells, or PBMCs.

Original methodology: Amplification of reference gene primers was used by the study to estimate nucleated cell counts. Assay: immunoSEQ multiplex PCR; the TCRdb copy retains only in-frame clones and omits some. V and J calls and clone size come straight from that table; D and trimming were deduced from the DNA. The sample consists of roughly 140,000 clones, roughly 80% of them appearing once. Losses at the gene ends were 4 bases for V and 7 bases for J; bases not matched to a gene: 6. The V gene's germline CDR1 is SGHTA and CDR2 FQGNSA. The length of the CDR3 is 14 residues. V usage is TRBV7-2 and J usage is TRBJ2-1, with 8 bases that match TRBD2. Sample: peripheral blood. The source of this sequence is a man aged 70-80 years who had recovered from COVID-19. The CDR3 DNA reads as TGTGCCAGCAGCTCTCGGGAGGGCTGGAATGAGCAGTTCTTC. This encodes CASSSREGWNEQFF.